This T cell receptor beta chain was recovered during a study of blood T cell repertoires in COVID-19. Study-wide background: Italy, Spain and the United States were the sources of the convalescent and acute COVID-19 samples. Nucleic acid was either cDNA or gDNA, and it came from T cells, B-cell-depleted T cells, or PBMCs.

CDR1 is SNHLY and CDR2 is FYNNEI in the germline V gene. This CDR3 is 18 amino acids long. Trimming cost V 3 bases and J 4 bases; bases outside gene matches: 16. Authors' methods: Estimation of nucleated cell counts was performed using reference gene primer amplification. Libraries were prepared by immunoSEQ multiplex PCR; TCRdb keeps only in-frame clonotypes and omits some of them. The DNA gave D and trimming, while V, J and clone size come from that table. The sample includes some 180,000 clones, more than 75% seen only once; the top ten take roughly 2%. The sequence was collected from a man aged 50 to 60 who had recovered from COVID-19. The sequencing input was peripheral blood. The gene calls are TRBV2 and TRBJ2-3; 7 positions match TRBD2. The CDR3 is CASSEILGTRGDADTQYF. Written as DNA, the CDR3 is TGTGCCAGCAGTGAGATTTTAGGCACCCGGGGGGACGCAGATACGCAGTATTTT.